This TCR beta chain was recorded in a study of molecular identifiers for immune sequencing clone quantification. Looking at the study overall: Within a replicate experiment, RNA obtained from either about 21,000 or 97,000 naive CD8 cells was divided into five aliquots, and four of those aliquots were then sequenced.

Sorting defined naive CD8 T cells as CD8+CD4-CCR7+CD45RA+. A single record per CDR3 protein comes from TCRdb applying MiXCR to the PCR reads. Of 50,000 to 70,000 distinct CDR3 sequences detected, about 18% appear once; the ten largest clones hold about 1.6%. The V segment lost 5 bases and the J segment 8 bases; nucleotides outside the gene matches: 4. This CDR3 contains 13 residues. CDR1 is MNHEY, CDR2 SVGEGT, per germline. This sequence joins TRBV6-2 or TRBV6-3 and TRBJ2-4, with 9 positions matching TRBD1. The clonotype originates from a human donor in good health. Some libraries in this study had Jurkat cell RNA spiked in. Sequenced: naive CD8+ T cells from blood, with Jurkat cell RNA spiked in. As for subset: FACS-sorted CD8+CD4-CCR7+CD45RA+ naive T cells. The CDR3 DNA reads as TGTGCCAGCAGTGGACAGGGGACGGACATTCAGTACTTC. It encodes CASSGQGTDIQYF.